This T cell receptor (beta chain) originates from a study of blood T cells in healthy people across ages (dated by TCRdb to about 2015). About the study as a whole: In model experiments, roughly one uniquely barcoded TCR beta cDNA molecule per two T cells was captured by template switching. To track age-related changes in TCR beta repertoire diversity, the study relied on deep sequencing normalized with unique cDNA molecular identifiers. The donors were split into four age groups: young (average 16 years), middle-aged (about 40), aged (approximately 60) and long-lived (approximately 89). Donors of different ages were randomly distributed across sequencing lanes to avoid experimental bias. The study analyzed two additional independent replicas of 1 million unique cDNA reads from the same blood draw for two donors, one aged 18 to 30 and one aged 80 or older.

Here is what the overall study found, with its caveats: Compared with the aged group, the long-lived group had more naive CD4+ T cells, fewer expanded clones and increased TCR diversity, a pattern suggesting age selection. A strong correlation was found between observed TCR beta diversity and the percentage of naive T cells measured by flow cytometry. Conclusive comparison of naive and antigen-experienced compartments was prevented by the profiling of bulk unsorted PBMCs. Total diversity estimates from one million sequenced T cells were considered lower bounds and underestimates. Because the CMV infection status of the donors was unknown, age-related changes in expanded clonotypes may potentially have been confounded. Observed TCR beta diversity per million T cells fell roughly linearly with age, and a significant reduction was already apparent by age about 38.

With regard to this clonotype: The antigen it binds to is not known. No qualities accompany the bases; no much larger clone lies one base away.

Systemically healthy Caucasian individuals from Russia, around 38 in total and aged about 6 to 95 years, were included as donors. Ten milliliters of peripheral blood were drawn from each donor into EDTA-treated Vacutainer tubes. PBMCs were isolated by Ficoll-Paque density-gradient centrifugation, with at least 6 million obtained per sample. Trizol reagent was used to extract total RNA from the PBMCs, yielding at least 6 micrograms per sample. The percentages of naive CD45RAhigh/CD27high T cells were determined by flow cytometry on a PBMC aliquot from every donor. The library was built by means of 5' RACE. TCRdb lists the instrument as Illumina HiSeq 2500. The second PCR ran for about 6 to 12 cycles and used a J-beta primer mix along with a sample-barcoded 5' primer. A template-switch 5' adaptor carrying 12 random nucleotides introduced a unique molecular identifier onto each TCR beta cDNA molecule. Each sample yielded at least 2.5 million CDR3-containing paired-end reads. All of the RNA was converted into first-strand cDNA using the Mint cDNA synthesis kit, with a TRBC-specific oligonucleotide serving as the primer. Following uracil-DNA glycosylase treatment, a first 18-cycle PCR with universal primers M1SS and BC2_uni_R was performed on all cDNA. For the original study's pipeline: For normalization, 1 million high-quality reads, each with a distinct molecular identifier, were randomly selected from each sample. Instead of being binned into consensus sequences, reads that shared molecular identifiers were thrown out. MiTCR, with a Q25 quality threshold and the strictest error-elimination algorithm, was used for CDR3 identification, clonotype clustering and error correction. A nonparametric unseen species model with Euler transformation was used to estimate a lower bound on total TCR beta diversity. Using fastp trimming at Q25 and MiXCR clonotype assembly, TCRdb reanalyzed the public sequencing data and kept in-frame beta chains. Rows matching on CDR3 protein sequence are summarized as one entry with the most common DNA and genes. The V and J calls reflect TCRdb's pipeline rather than the authors' work. This sample lists 870,000 or so distinct CDR3 sequences; around 30% were detected once. The top ten clonotypes cover roughly 17% of the sample.

CDR1 is given as MNHEY and CDR2 as SVGEGT, both from the germline V gene. The junction shows trimming of 4 bases on V and 5 bases on J, plus 14 bases between the germline ends. Taken from cysteine to phenylalanine, the CDR3 has 15 residues. The only DNA kept is the CDR3, 45 bases in frame from the first base. Rearrangement joined TRBV6-2 or TRBV6-3 to TRBJ2-2, with a tentative D gene TRBD2 over 5 matching bases. This receptor was identified in a woman at least 80 years old in good health. Sequencing input: blood. The nucleotides are TGTGCCAGCAGTTCAGGTCTAGCCGGAACCGGGGAGCTGTTTTTT. Translated, it gives CASSSGLAGTGELFF.